These 31 T cell receptor beta chains were all obtained from the same sample, sequenced in a study of blood T cell repertoires in COVID-19. Repertoires were generated with immunoSEQ multiplex PCR, while TCRdb's copy carries only in-frame clones and drops some. The table has about 100,000 clones, about 84% seen once. The sequencing input was peripheral blood. The receptors come from a human donor in a cohort sampled during active COVID-19.

The V gene is TRBV6-5, the J gene TRBJ1-2, with 9 bases lining up with TRBD1. V lost 5 bases to trimming and J lost 7 bases; unmatched junction nucleotides: 5. Germline V lookup: CDR1 MNHEY, CDR2 SVGAGI. CDR3 length: 13 residues. Here the CDR3 reads CASSTGGSGGYTF. The CDR3 DNA follows: TGTGCCAGCAGTACAGGGGGCTCTGGTGGCTACACCTTC.

This sequence joins TRBV7-2 and TRBJ1-2; the D gene is possibly TRBD1 (5 bases). This CDR3 comprises 14 residues. V gave up 5 bases and J gave up 8 bases, with 18 bases separating them. The germline gives CDR1 SGHTA, CDR2 FQGNSA. The CDR3 region has the DNA TGTGCCAGCAGCCTCCGGACACCCTCTATAGGCTACACCTTC. The encoded protein is CASSLRTPSIGYTF.

This clone has just a few counts. This chain connects TRBV12-3 or TRBV12-4 to TRBJ1-4; no clear D gene. The CDR3 runs to 12 residues. Trimming pared 6 bases from V and 10 bases from J, leaving 12 bases between. CDR3 protein: CASSPQLGKLFF. The CDR3 DNA is TGTGCCAGCAGCCCCCAACTTGGAAAACTGTTTTTT.

This clone rates as medium-sized (0.01 to 0.1%). The chain uses TRBV5-4 and TRBJ1-2, with D perhaps TRBD1 (5 bases). V dropped 6 bases and J dropped 8 bases, with 20 bases sitting between them. CDR1 is SGHNT and CDR2 is YYREEE in the germline V gene (reference sequence). This CDR3 spans 14 amino acids. CDR3 region: CASTLTGGAPGYTF. In nucleotides, the CDR3 is TGTGCCAGCACCCTTACCGGCGGGGCGCCGGGCTACACCTTC.

The chain carries TRBV15 and TRBJ1-4; 7 nucleotides match TRBD1. Germline lookup yields CDR1 LNHNV and CDR2 YYDKDF (reference sequence). The J segment lost 4 bases and the V segment lost 4 bases, leaving 3 bases of the junction unmatched. This CDR3 has 14 amino acids. The CDR3 reads CATSKRQGNEKLFF. Here the CDR3 DNA reads TGTGCCACCAGCAAGAGACAGGGTAATGAAAAACTGTTTTTT. The full variable domain, with the rest looked up from reference TRBV15 and TRBJ1-4, is DAMVIQNPRYQVTQFGKPVTLSCSQTLNHNVMYWYQQKSSQAPKLLFHYYDKDFNNEADTPDNFQSRRPNTSFCFLDIRSPGLGDTAMYLCATSKRQGNEKLFFGSGTQLSVL.

In its sample, this clone was seen a few times. This sequence joins TRBV5-1 and TRBJ1-5; perhaps TRBD1 as D (6 bases). V lost 4 bases, J lost 0 bases, and 11 bases lay in between. Germline V gene sequence: CDR1 SGHRS, CDR2 YFSETQ. The CDR3 is 15 amino acids. CDR3 DNA sequence: TGCGCCAGCAGCCCGGCAGGGGATAGCAATCAGCCCCAGCATTTT. It is translated as CASSPAGDSNQPQHF.

The rearrangement links TRBV3-1 (or the pseudogene TRBV3-2) to TRBJ1-1; 8 bases agree with TRBD1. Germline CDR1 LGHDT, CDR2 YNNKEL (reference sequence). This CDR3 has 14 residues. V was clipped by 4 bases and J by 5 bases; unmatched bases: 6. The CDR3 bases are TGTGCCAGCAGCCTCCGGGACAGGCCTACTGAAGCTTTCTTT. Its translation is CASSLRDRPTEAFF.

The chain joins TRBV2 to TRBJ1-4; 7 bases match TRBD1. Trimming took 5 bases from V and 8 from J; bases not matched to a gene: 11. The CDR3 covers 15 residues. Germline assignment: CDR1 SNHLY and CDR2 FYNNEI. CDR3 nucleotides: TGTGCCAGCAGTCAGCAAAGACAGGGAGGCGAAAAACTGTTTTTT. Its protein product is CASSQQRQGGEKLFF.

This rearrangement joins TRBV6-5 to TRBJ2-3; 12 nucleotides match TRBD1. The CDR3 is 15 amino acids. With 4 bases clipped from V and 5 bases from J, the junction kept 4 bases outside the gene matches. Germline assignment: CDR1 MNHEY and CDR2 SVGAGI. Here the CDR3 reads CASSSGTGGIDTQYF. CDR3 in DNA: TGTGCCAGCAGTTCCGGGACAGGGGGCATAGATACGCAGTATTTT.

The CDR3 coding sequence is TGTGCCTGGACCATTAGGGGGGGCAACCGCTATGGCTACACCTTC. This gives the protein CAWTIRGGNRYGYTF. The chain uses TRBV30 and TRBJ1-2; tentative D call: TRBD1 (6 bases). The CDR3 consists of 15 residues. V lost 4 bases and J 4 bases, leaving 19 bases between the germline ends. CDR1 GTSNPN and CDR2 SVGIG come from the germline V gene (reference sequence).

The chain has TRBV19 and TRBJ1-2, with D possibly being TRBD1 (6 bases). The CDR3 runs to 15 residues. V was clipped by 7 bases and J by 1 base, with 16 bases between them. Germline CDR1 and CDR2: LNHDA and SQIVND (reference sequence). The CDR3 reads CASIPGGGINYGYTF. Written as DNA, the CDR3 is TGTGCCAGTATACCGGGAGGGGGGATTAACTATGGCTACACCTTC.

This CDR3 is CASSWGTNSNQPQHF. Here the CDR3 DNA reads TGCGCCAGCAGCTGGGGGACAAATAGCAATCAGCCCCAGCATTTT. The chain links TRBV5-1 to TRBJ1-5; D might be TRBD1 (6 bases). V was cut by 3 bases and J by 0 bases, with 10 bases left in between. The CDR3 length is 15 residues. Germline-derived CDR1 and CDR2 are SGHRS and YFSETQ.

This rearrangement joins TRBV19 to TRBJ1-1; 7 positions agree with TRBD1. The CDR3 has 14 residues. From germline, CDR1 is LNHDA and CDR2 SQIVND (reference sequence). J gave up 0 bases and V 6 bases, and 4 bases lay outside the gene matches. CDR3 in amino acids: CASRTTGLNTEAFF. The CDR3 DNA sequence: TGTGCCAGTAGAACGACAGGGCTGAACACTGAAGCTTTCTTT.

The chain has TRBV19 and TRBJ1-5, with a weak D call TRBD1 (5 bases). The CDR3 sequence is 15 residues long. Trimming removed 3 bases at V and 6 bases at J, with 15 bases between. From germline, CDR1 is LNHDA and CDR2 SQIVND (reference sequence). This CDR3 is CASSIWGEGIQPQHF. The CDR3 nucleotides read TGTGCCAGTAGTATTTGGGGGGAAGGTATTCAGCCCCAGCATTTT.

The DNA for the CDR3 is TGTGCCAGCGGGCCCACTAGCGTGGTGGCTGAGCAGTTCTTC. This sequence encodes CASGPTSVVAEQFF. The chain joins TRBV6-6 to TRBJ2-1, with 7 bases fitting TRBD2. There are 14 residues in the CDR3. The ends lost 8 bases at V and 9 bases at J; junction bases unmatched: 13. Germline lookup yields CDR1 MNHNY and CDR2 SVGAGI (reference sequence).

V and J are TRBV4-1 and TRBJ1-4, with D possibly matching TRBD1 (5 bases). Trimming removed 0 bases from V and 7 bases from J, with 12 bases in between. This CDR3 has 15 residues. Germline V gene lookup returns CDR1 MGHRA and CDR2 YSYEKL. For the CDR3, the DNA is TGCGCCAGCAGCCAAGAGGGGGTGGGGGGTGAAAAACTGTTTTTT. This translates into CASSQEGVGGEKLFF.

This sequence joins TRBV29-1 and TRBJ1-1; D possibly corresponds to TRBD1 (6 bases). The length of the CDR3 is 12 residues. Germline CDR1 is SQVTM and CDR2 is ANQGSEA. V gave up 4 bases and J gave up 4 bases, with 10 bases separating them. The CDR3 loop reads CSVGQGSTEAFF. For the CDR3, the DNA is TGCAGCGTTGGCCAGGGGAGCACTGAAGCTTTCTTT. Filled out from reference TRBV29-1 and TRBJ1-1, the complete variable domain reads SAVISQKPSRDICQRGTSLTIQCQVDSQVTMMFWYRQQPGQSLTLIATANQGSEATYESGFVIDKFPISRPNLTFSTLTVSNMSPEDSSIYLCSVGQGSTEAFFGQGTRLTVV.

The genes are TRBV19 and TRBJ2-7, with 11 bases that match TRBD2. J was trimmed by 2 bases and V by 10 bases; bases with no gene match: 13. The CDR3 spans 16 residues. Germline V lookup: CDR1 LNHDA, CDR2 SQIVND (reference sequence). The DNA for the CDR3 is TGTGCCACAAAACGCCGGGTAGCGGGGGGGGCCTACGAGCAGTACTTC. Protein product: CATKRRVAGGAYEQYF.

This clone was observed once. The CDR3 spells CASSFGQGLGSPLHF. The CDR3 region has the DNA TGTGCCAGCAGTTTTGGGCAGGGACTAGGGTCACCCCTCCACTTT. The rearrangement uses TRBV27 and TRBJ1-6; TRBD1 might be the D (5 bases). Germline lookup yields CDR1 MNHEY and CDR2 SMNVEV (reference sequence). Between the trimmed V and J ends, which lost 3 bases and 10 bases, there was a span of 16 bases. CDR3 length equals 15 residues.

The chain couples TRBV9 to TRBJ1-2; 8 bases match TRBD1. V was pared by 4 bases and J by 8 bases, with 13 bases of the junction left unmatched. Germline assignment: CDR1 SGDLS and CDR2 YYNGEE. CDR3 length equals 15 residues. Here the CDR3 reads CASSPVPGQEGGYTF. CDR3 sequence (DNA): TGTGCCAGCAGCCCCGTACCGGGACAGGAGGGAGGCTACACCTTC.

V usage is TRBV10-3 and J usage is TRBJ2-7, with TRBD1 matching over 9 bases. The germline V gene encodes CDR1 ENHRY and CDR2 SYGVKD. This CDR3 comprises 14 residues. Unmatched junction bases numbered 5, after V lost 5 bases and J lost 3 bases. CDR3 region: CAISPGQGLYEQYF. The CDR3 nucleotides are TGTGCCATCAGTCCGGGACAGGGTCTCTACGAGCAGTACTTC.

This chain links TRBV6-2 or TRBV6-3 with TRBJ1-5, with D possibly TRBD1 on 5 matching bases. The CDR3 covers 15 residues. V was cut by 5 bases and J by 6 bases, with 17 bases left in between. Germline CDR1 reads MNHEY; CDR2 reads SVGEGT. CDR3 amino acids: CASSGAEQASQPQHF. The CDR3 region has the DNA TGTGCCAGCAGTGGGGCGGAGCAAGCTAGTCAGCCCCAGCATTTT.

This clone was seen more than once but under ten times. CDR3 DNA: TGTGCCAGCAGCTTGATCCACAGGGGGCGGTATGAGCAGTTCTTC. This encodes CASSLIHRGRYEQFF. V gene TRBV5-6 combines with J gene TRBJ2-1, with 9 bases fitting TRBD1. The V segment lost 1 base and the J segment 8 bases; nucleotides outside the gene matches: 7. Germline CDR1 and CDR2: SGHDT and YYEEEE. This CDR3 is 15 amino acids long.

This clone was seen a handful of times. This CDR3 is CASSLVRRAEAFF. For the CDR3, the DNA is TGTGCCAGCAGTTTAGTGCGGCGGGCTGAAGCTTTCTTT. V is TRBV12-3 or TRBV12-4 and J is TRBJ1-1; D uncertain. The ends were cut back, 1 base at V and 6 bases at J, with 9 bases in the middle. CDR3 length: 13 residues.

The chain uses TRBV4-2 and TRBJ2-2; 11 nucleotides match TRBD2. Germline CDR1 and CDR2: LGHNA and YNFKEQ. The CDR3 extends over 17 amino acids. Trimming removed 4 bases from V and 2 bases from J; junction bases left unmatched: 6. The CDR3 DNA reads TGTGCCAGCAGCCGGCAGACTAGCGGGATAAACACCGGGGAGCTGTTTTTT. Translating gives CASSRQTSGINTGELFF.

The CDR3 is CATQFSGLWYTGELFF. CDR3 coding DNA: TGTGCCACCCAGTTTTCAGGTTTATGGTACACCGGGGAGCTGTTTTTT. V usage is TRBV28 and J usage is TRBJ2-2; D gene uncertain. Per the germline V gene, CDR1 is MDHEN and CDR2 is SYDVKM. Trimming cost V 10 bases and J 3 bases, with 21 bases left between them. This CDR3 is 16 amino acids long.

The chain carries TRBV18 and TRBJ1-4, with D tentatively TRBD1 (6 bases). Germline-derived CDR1 and CDR2 are KGHSH and LQKENI. With 3 bases removed from V and 8 bases from J, the gap between germline ends came to 10 bases. This CDR3 region has 13 residues. DNA for the CDR3: TGTGCCAGCTCACCGGGACAATCGGAAAAACTGTTTTTT. Translating gives CASSPGQSEKLFF.

The V call is TRBV18, the J call TRBJ1-2; D not certain. CDR1 and CDR2 (germline): KGHSH, LQKENI. The V end was cut by 3 bases, the J end by 0 bases, with 8 bases between. The CDR3 extends over 14 amino acids. CDR3 amino acids: CASSPQVANYGYTF. The DNA of the CDR3 is TGTGCCAGCTCACCCCAGGTAGCTAACTATGGCTACACCTTC.

The chain joins TRBV5-1 to TRBJ2-2, with 8 bases identical to TRBD1. This CDR3 comprises 14 residues. Germline V gives CDR1 SGHRS, CDR2 YFSETQ. J lost 4 bases, V lost 2 bases, and 1 base had no gene match. The CDR3 DNA is TGCGCCAGCAGCTTACAGGGGGGCACCGGGGAGCTGTTTTTT. This gives the protein CASSLQGGTGELFF.

This chain links TRBV2 with TRBJ2-1; TRBD2 matches at 11 bases. Germline V gene data show CDR1 as SNHLY and CDR2 as FYNNEI. There are 13 residues in the CDR3. The V segment lost 6 bases and the J segment 9 bases; nucleotides outside the gene matches: 4. The CDR3 reads CASRLAGVGEQFF. The CDR3 DNA reads as TGTGCCAGCAGACTAGCGGGGGTCGGTGAGCAGTTCTTC.

This chain links TRBV7-9 with TRBJ1-2, with TRBD1 matching 10 bases. The CDR3 has 14 amino acids. The germline V gene encodes CDR1 SEHNR and CDR2 FQNEAQ (reference sequence). The J segment lost 4 bases and the V segment lost 5 bases, leaving 4 bases of the junction unmatched. The CDR3 here is CASSQTGGGYGYTF. The CDR3 DNA sequence: TGTGCCAGCAGCCAGACAGGGGGCGGCTATGGCTACACCTTC.